The rows below give T cell receptor beta chains drawn from one sample of a study of PD-1 blockade in classical Hodgkin lymphoma. Only in-frame clones appear in the TCRdb table, and some are missing; sequencing was by immunoSEQ multiplex PCR. The sample holds 60,000 to 65,000 clones, roughly 88% seen once. The sample here was peripheral blood mononuclear cells (PBMCs), taken at baseline. These receptor sequences come from a human donor with classical Hodgkin lymphoma. CDR3s include the opening cysteine and the closing phenylalanine or tryptophan. Fields, in order: clone size, V gene, D gene, J gene, CDR3 protein, CDR3 DNA. The D gene is left open where the match is weak. Only some rows state a clone size, as once, few, many or a class for expanded clones.

NA	TRBV29-1	NA	TRBJ1-4	CSVEAGQPFNEKLFF	TGCAGCGTTGAAGCGGGGCAGCCATTTAATGAAAAACTGTTTTTT
NA	TRBV7-2	NA	TRBJ2-1	CASSPGPTYNEQFF	TGTGCCAGCAGCCCCGGGCCTACCTACAATGAGCAGTTCTTC
NA	TRBV4-2	NA	TRBJ2-5	CASSQDISIAQYQETQYF	TGTGCCAGCAGCCAAGATATAAGTATTGCACAGTACCAAGAGACCCAGTACTTC
NA	TRBV7-9	NA	TRBJ2-7	CASSLEGGYHEQYF	TGTGCCAGCAGCTTAGAAGGGGGTTACCACGAGCAGTACTTC
NA	TRBV10-3	NA	TRBJ2-5	CAISDFQETQYF	TGTGCCATCAGTGACTTCCAAGAGACCCAGTACTTC
NA	TRBV27	NA	TRBJ1-5	CASSLYMDQPQHF	TGTGCCAGCAGTCTATACATGGATCAGCCCCAGCATTTT
NA	TRBV6-1	NA	TRBJ2-2	CASSVTNTGELFF	TGTGCCAGCAGTGTCACGAACACCGGGGAGCTGTTTTTT
NA	TRBV6-1	TRBD1	TRBJ1-2	CAISEFSGDRGNYGYTF	TGTGCCATCAGTGAGTTTTCTGGGGACAGGGGAAACTATGGCTACACCTTC
NA	TRBV13	NA	TRBJ1-2	CASSLVILAFEVDYGYTF	TGTGCCAGCAGCTTAGTTATTTTAGCTTTCGAGGTCGACTATGGCTACACCTTC
NA	TRBV5-3	NA	TRBJ1-2	CARSPPLCRAYGYTF	TGTGCCAGAAGCCCGCCCTTATGCAGGGCGTATGGCTACACCTTC
NA	TRBV25-1	NA	TRBJ2-7	CASSEKGISYEQYF	TGTGCCAGCAGTGAAAAGGGGATCTCCTACGAGCAGTACTTC
NA	TRBV4-1	TRBD2	TRBJ2-7	CASSQEVGLAGAYEQYF	TGCGCCAGCAGCCAAGAAGTGGGACTAGCGGGTGCCTACGAGCAGTACTTC
NA	TRBV14	NA	TRBJ2-5	CASSQSSWGREFLKETQYF	TGTGCCAGCAGCCAGTCCTCCTGGGGAAGGGAATTCCTTAAAGAGACCCAGTACTTC
NA	TRBV7-2	TRBD1	TRBJ1-2	CAGGQYYGYTF	TGTGCCGGGGGACAGTACTATGGCTACACCTTC
once	TRBV7-2	TRBD2	TRBJ2-2	CASSISRTSGTGELFF	TGTGCCAGCAGCATCTCACGGACTAGCGGAACCGGGGAGCTGTTTTTT
NA	TRBV27	NA	TRBJ2-5	CATTSRGETQYF	TGTGCCACCACGTCCAGGGGAGAGACCCAGTACTTC
NA	TRBV5-1	NA	TRBJ1-4	CASSHGRVYWGNEKLFF	TGCGCCAGCAGCCATGGGCGGGTTTATTGGGGAAATGAAAAACTGTTTTTT
NA	TRBV9	NA	TRBJ1-3	CASSVSGSGNTIYF	TGTGCCAGCAGCGTATCAGGGTCTGGAAACACCATATATTTT
NA	TRBV27	TRBD2	TRBJ2-3	CASWLAGGTDTQYF	TGTGCCAGCTGGCTAGCGGGGGGGACAGATACGCAGTATTTT
NA	TRBV5-6	NA	TRBJ2-2	CASSLVPGRNTGELFF	TGTGCCAGCAGCTTGGTTCCAGGGCGGAACACCGGGGAGCTGTTTTTT
NA	TRBV5-8	NA	TRBJ1-2	CASSRRGRGEIYGYTF	TGTGCCAGCAGCCGCCGGGGGCGCGGGGAAATCTATGGCTACACCTTC
NA	TRBV2	NA	TRBJ2-1	CASSEGITRTNEQFF	TGTGCCAGCAGTGAAGGGATCACCCGGACCAATGAGCAGTTCTTC
few	TRBV7-2	NA	TRBJ2-1	CASSSSRDGADNEQFF	TGTGCCAGCAGCTCTTCCCGAGACGGAGCCGACAATGAGCAGTTCTTC
NA	TRBV19	NA	TRBJ2-7	CASSIVDRTYEQYF	TGTGCCAGTAGTATAGTTGACAGGACCTACGAGCAGTACTTC
NA	TRBV19	NA	TRBJ2-1	CASSPIVFGTRNEQFF	TGTGCCAGTAGTCCTATCGTCTTTGGAACCCGAAATGAGCAGTTCTTC
NA	TRBV4-2	TRBD2	TRBJ2-3	CASSVRAGGPSDTQYF	TGTGCCAGCAGCGTACGGGCGGGGGGGCCTTCAGATACGCAGTATTTT
NA	TRBV4-3	NA	TRBJ2-5	CASSQDIGLIIEETQYF	TGCGCCAGCAGCCAAGATATAGGACTCATAATCGAAGAGACCCAGTACTTC
NA	TRBV20-1	NA	TRBJ1-1	CSARDRFEAFF	TGCAGTGCTAGAGATCGGTTTGAAGCTTTCTTT
NA	TRBV7-6	NA	TRBJ1-4	CASSLGATEGKLFF	TGTGCCAGCAGCTTAGGGGCAACCGAAGGAAAACTGTTTTTT
NA	TRBV9	TRBD2	TRBJ2-1	CASSNNLAGSSYNEQFF	TGTGCCAGCAGCAACAACTTAGCGGGAAGCTCCTACAATGAGCAGTTCTTC
few	TRBV2	TRBD1	TRBJ1-2	CASSLNGTAYGYTF	TGTGCCAGCAGCCTTAACGGGACAGCCTATGGCTACACCTTC
once	TRBV7-2	NA	TRBJ1-1	CASGDLGTEAFF	TGTGCCAGCGGCGACTTGGGCACTGAAGCTTTCTTT
few	TRBV4-3	TRBD2	TRBJ2-7	CASSQDLAGGSYEQYF	TGCGCCAGCAGCCAAGACCTAGCGGGGGGCTCCTACGAGCAGTACTTC
NA	TRBV9	TRBD2	TRBJ2-2	CASSPREGGNTGELFF	TGTGCCAGCAGCCCCCGGGAGGGTGGGAACACCGGGGAGCTGTTTTTT
NA	TRBV10-1	NA	TRBJ2-7	CASSLRGEYEQYF	TGCGCCAGCAGTTTGAGGGGGGAGTACGAGCAGTACTTC
few	TRBV28	NA	TRBJ2-3	CASSWRGPSTDTQYF	TGTGCCAGCAGCTGGCGGGGGCCAAGCACAGATACGCAGTATTTT
NA	TRBV6-5	NA	TRBJ1-6	CASSIIDGPNSPLHF	TGTGCCAGCAGTATTATAGACGGCCCGAATTCACCCCTCCACTTT
NA	TRBV2	NA	TRBJ2-7	CASFRGGPISYEQYF	TGTGCCAGCTTCCGCGGAGGGCCCATCTCCTACGAGCAGTACTTC
NA	TRBV30	TRBD1	TRBJ2-3	CAWSPPRDRGRDTQYF	TGTGCCTGGAGTCCACCCAGAGACAGGGGGAGAGATACGCAGTATTTT